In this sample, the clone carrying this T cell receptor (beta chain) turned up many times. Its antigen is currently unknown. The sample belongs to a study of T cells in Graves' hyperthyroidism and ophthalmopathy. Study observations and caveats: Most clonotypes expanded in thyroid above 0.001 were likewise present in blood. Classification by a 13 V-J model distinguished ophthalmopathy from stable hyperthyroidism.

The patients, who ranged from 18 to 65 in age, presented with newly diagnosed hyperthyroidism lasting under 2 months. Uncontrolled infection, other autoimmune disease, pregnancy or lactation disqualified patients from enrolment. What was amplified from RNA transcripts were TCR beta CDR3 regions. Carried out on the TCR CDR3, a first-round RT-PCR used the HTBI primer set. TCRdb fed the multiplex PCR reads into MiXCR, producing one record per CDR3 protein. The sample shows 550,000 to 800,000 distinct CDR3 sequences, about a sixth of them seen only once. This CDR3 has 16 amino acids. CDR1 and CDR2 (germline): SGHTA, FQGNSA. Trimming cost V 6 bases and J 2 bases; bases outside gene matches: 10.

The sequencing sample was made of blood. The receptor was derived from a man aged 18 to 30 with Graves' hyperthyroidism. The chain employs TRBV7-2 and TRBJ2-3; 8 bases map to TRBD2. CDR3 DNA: TGTGCCAGCAGTCCCACCGGGACTAGTAACACAGATACGCAGTATTTT. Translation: CASSPTGTSNTDTQYF.